This record looks at one T cell receptor beta chain sequence and its context. Its antigen is as yet unknown. V was shortened by 4 bases and J by 3 bases, with 19 bases between the two germline ends. Germline CDR1 and CDR2: SGDLS and YYNGEE. The CDR3 is made up of 16 amino acids. This sample is drawn from a study of vaccination effects on CD4 cells after COVID-19. Whole-study results and caveats: No early post-infection timepoints were available in the study, which also included few convalescent patients. Common cold coronaviruses were cross-recognized by only 1 of 255 vaccine-induced clones in healthy vaccinees.

Antigen-specific CD4+ T cells expanded by the ViraFEST assay with viral peptide pools were then sequenced. Around day 10 of culture, CD4+ T cells were separated out. Two doses of either BNT162b2 or mRNA-1273 were given to each participant. Prior SARS-CoV-2 infection was absent in the vaccine recipients, as shown by negative nucleocapsid antibodies. Half-medium replacement with IL-2 medium occurred on days 3 and 7. Generated by immunoSEQ multiplex PCR, the TCRdb table keeps only in-frame clones and is missing some. The sample carries approximately 74,000 clones, around four fifths recorded once. The chain employs TRBV9 and TRBJ2-5; no firm D call. The receptor comes from a human donor who received a COVID-19 vaccine. Sample: CD4+ T cells from PBMCs cultured with HCoV-OC43 spike peptides, taken after COVID-19 vaccination. Subset denoted: HCoV-OC43 spike overlapping peptide pool stimulation. The CDR3 loop is CASSPSGGGAEETQYF. The CDR3 coding sequence is TGTGCCAGCAGCCCCTCTGGTGGCGGCGCCGAAGAGACCCAGTACTTC.